The rows below give T cell receptor beta chains drawn from one sample of a study of T cell responses to AZD1222 COVID-19 vaccine. Produced via immunoSEQ multiplex PCR; TCRdb's table is partial and in-frame only. The data show some 120,000 clones, about nine tenths seen once. The sequencing used peripheral blood, collected on day 0 of AZD1222 vaccination. Every receptor here comes from an adult in good health. Both conserved end residues are part of each CDR3. The order of the fields is clone size, J gene, D gene, V gene, CDR3 protein, CDR3 DNA. A D gene is named only where the DNA matches it firmly. Part of the rows lack a size; the others show once, few, many or a class for expanded clones.

>-|TRBJ2-7|-|TRBV21-1
CASSQGNEQYF
TGTGCCAGCAGCCAGGGAAACGAGCAGTACTTC
>-|TRBJ2-2|-|TRBV7-9
CASSFAGGGELFF
TGTGCCAGCAGCTTCGCCGGAGGCGGGGAGCTGTTTTTT
>-|TRBJ1-5|-|TRBV7-9
CASSLGNQPQHF
TGTGCCAGCAGCTTAGGCAATCAGCCCCAGCATTTT
>-|TRBJ1-3|TRBD1|TRBV7-3
CASSVSGTVGNTIYF
TGTGCCAGCAGCGTGTCCGGGACAGTCGGAAACACCATATATTTT
>-|TRBJ1-2|-|TRBV9
CASSVEGSYGYTF
TGTGCCAGCAGCGTAGAGGGGAGCTATGGCTACACCTTC
>-|TRBJ1-5|-|TRBV19
CASSTGGSNQPQHF
TGTGCCAGTAGCACCGGGGGTAGCAATCAGCCCCAGCATTTT
>-|TRBJ2-1|TRBD1|TRBV7-6
CASTLTGGVNNEQFF
TGTGCCAGCACCTTAACAGGGGGTGTGAACAATGAGCAGTTCTTC
>-|TRBJ2-2|-|TRBV19
CASRITQGGAGELFF
TGTGCCAGTAGGATTACTCAGGGGGGAGCCGGGGAGCTGTTTTTT
>-|TRBJ2-5|-|TRBV24-1
CATSFQGQETQYF
TGTGCCACCAGTTTTCAGGGGCAGGAGACCCAGTACTTC
>-|TRBJ1-2|-|TRBV28
CASSSHGEGYGYTF
TGTGCCAGCAGTTCACACGGGGAGGGTTATGGCTACACCTTC
>-|TRBJ1-4|-|TRBV7-2
CASSPAKGEKLFF
TGTGCCAGCAGCCCGGCGAAGGGGGAAAAACTGTTTTTT
>-|TRBJ1-2|-|TRBV4-1
CASSQVGLKGYTF
TGCGCCAGCAGCCAGGTTGGCCTGAAGGGCTACACCTTC
>-|TRBJ2-2|-|TRBV6-2/TRBV6-3
CASSPGSQYKLFF
TGTGCCAGCAGCCCGGGAAGCCAATATAAGCTGTTTTTT
>-|TRBJ1-2|TRBD1|TRBV27
CASRLQGAVGYTF
TGTGCCAGCAGATTACAGGGGGCGGTTGGCTACACCTTC
>-|TRBJ2-3|TRBD2|TRBV5-1
CASSYGTSGGDTQYF
TGCGCCAGCAGTTACGGGACTAGCGGGGGTGATACGCAGTATTTT
>-|TRBJ1-1|-|TRBV4-1
CASTRGELNTEAFF
TGCGCCAGCACCCGTGGGGAATTGAACACTGAAGCTTTCTTT
>-|TRBJ2-7|TRBD1|TRBV25-1
CASKTGGSYEQYF
TGTGCCAGCAAGACAGGGGGGTCCTACGAGCAGTACTTC
>-|TRBJ2-5|-|TRBV19
CASSKGGGQETQYF
TGTGCCAGTAGTAAGGGAGGAGGCCAAGAGACCCAGTACTTC
>-|TRBJ2-1|TRBD2|TRBV6-5
CASSYSAGGVNEQFF
TGTGCCAGCAGTTACTCAGCGGGGGGGGTGAATGAGCAGTTCTTC
>-|TRBJ2-7|-|TRBV12-5
CASGEPGRNSYEQYF
TGTGCTAGTGGTGAACCGGGACGGAATTCCTACGAGCAGTACTTC
>-|TRBJ1-1|TRBD1|TRBV12-3/TRBV12-4
CASSWDRGAFF
TGTGCCAGCAGCTGGGACAGGGGGGCTTTCTTT
>few|TRBJ1-1|TRBD1|TRBV6-2/TRBV6-3
CASSDLDRGRNTEAFF
TGTGCCAGCAGCGACTTGGACAGGGGGAGGAACACTGAAGCTTTCTTT
>-|TRBJ2-7|TRBD2|TRBV3-1/TRBV3-2
CASSHGGAYEQYF
TGTGCCAGCAGCCACGGGGGGGCCTACGAGCAGTACTTC
>once|TRBJ2-2|-|TRBV5-4
CASSWTHGTGELFF
TGTGCCAGCAGCTGGACGCATGGCACCGGGGAGCTGTTTTTT
>-|TRBJ1-3|TRBD1|TRBV11-2
CASSLDRGQGGNTIYF
TGTGCCAGCAGCTTAGATCGGGGACAGGGGGGAAACACCATATATTTT
>-|TRBJ1-6|-|TRBV19
CASSIDRGDLHF
TGTGCCAGTAGTATAGATCGGGGTGACCTCCACTTT